The rows below give T cell receptor beta chains drawn from one sample of a study of blood T cell repertoires in COVID-19. TCRdb keeps only in-frame clones here, not all; method: immunoSEQ multiplex PCR. The sample gives roughly 99,000 clones, roughly 88% of which show up once; roughly 2% is in the top ten. Sequencing was done on a sample of peripheral blood. Every receptor here comes from a man in his forties or fifties with COVID-19, enrolled during active disease. The CDR3 runs from the conserved cysteine through the conserved F or W. The D gene is left open where the match is weak. Expanded clones are given a class, and other clones once, few, many or no size at all.

>TRBJ1-2|11|.|.|TRBV19
CASSNKYGYTF
TGTGCCAGTAGTAACAAATATGGCTACACCTTC
>TRBJ1-5|18|.|.|TRBV7-8
CASSLVPNLINSNQPQHF
TGTGCCAGCAGCTTAGTACCAAACTTAATAAATAGCAATCAGCCCCAGCATTTT
>TRBJ2-1|16|.|once|TRBV5-4
CASSPGGLSSYNEQFF
TGTGCCAGCAGCCCGGGGGGCCTAAGCTCCTACAATGAGCAGTTCTTC
>TRBJ1-6|13|.|once|TRBV6-1
CASSEDPNSPLHF
TGTGCCAGCAGTGAAGATCCAAATTCACCCCTCCACTTT
>TRBJ2-7|14|TRBD1|few|TRBV30
CAWSLFGTAKEQYF
TGTGCCTGGAGCCTCTTCGGGACAGCGAAGGAGCAGTACTTC
>TRBJ1-4|15|TRBD1|.|TRBV5-1
CASSRSGGTNEKLFF
TGCGCCAGCAGCCGGTCAGGGGGAACTAATGAAAAACTGTTTTTT
>TRBJ1-1|12|.|.|TRBV12-3/TRBV12-4
CASSLAGRGAFF
TGTGCCAGCTCACTTGCGGGCCGAGGGGCTTTCTTT
>TRBJ1-6|14|.|.|TRBV18
CASSPESRLFPLHF
TGTGCCAGCTCTCCCGAGAGCAGACTTTTCCCCCTCCACTTT
>TRBJ1-2|14|.|once|TRBV10-3
CAISEDRRGYGYTF
TGTGCCATCAGTGAGGATCGGAGGGGCTATGGCTACACCTTC
>TRBJ2-1|14|TRBD1|.|TRBV7-9
CASRTGGTLNEQFF
TGTGCCAGCAGGACAGGGGGCACGTTGAATGAGCAGTTCTTC